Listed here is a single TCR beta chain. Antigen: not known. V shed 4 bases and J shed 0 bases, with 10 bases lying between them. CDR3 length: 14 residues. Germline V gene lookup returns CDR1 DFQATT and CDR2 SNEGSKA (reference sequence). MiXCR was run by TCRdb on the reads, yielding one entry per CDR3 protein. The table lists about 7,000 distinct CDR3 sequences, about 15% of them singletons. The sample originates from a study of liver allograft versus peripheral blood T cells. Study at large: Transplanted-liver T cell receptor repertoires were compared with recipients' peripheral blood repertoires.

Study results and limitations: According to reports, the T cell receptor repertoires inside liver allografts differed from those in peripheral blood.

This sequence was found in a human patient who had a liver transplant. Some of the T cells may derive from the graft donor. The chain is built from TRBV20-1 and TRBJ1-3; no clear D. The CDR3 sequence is CSAISGASGNTIYF. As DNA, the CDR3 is TGCAGTGCTATAAGTGGTGCCTCTGGAAACACCATATATTTT.